This TCR beta chain was recorded in a study of cytomegalovirus exposure and HLA in healthy donors. In the PCR, 60 Vbeta and 13 Jbeta primers were used. The repertoire was sequenced with immunoSEQ multiplex PCR; TCRdb's copy has only in-frame clones and lacks some. The table shows 150,000 to 200,000 clones, with about 70% occurring only once. This clone was seen a handful of times. Its antigen is not identified. Overall study findings and caveats: Later, TCR association rates were found to vary by HLA locus, highest for DRB1 and lowest for HLA-C. Immune exposure information available was restricted to CMV serostatus.

Trimming removed 5 bases from V and 1 base from J, with 9 bases in between. Germline V gene data show CDR1 as SGHNT and CDR2 as YENEEA. This CDR3 comprises 13 residues. At collection, donors were nominally healthy, but unrecorded immune exposures were probable. The clonotype was recovered from a man between 25 and 39 years old in good health and CMV-seropositive. The rearrangement joins TRBV11-3 to TRBJ2-7; perhaps TRBD2 as D (6 bases). The sample comprised PBMCs. As DNA, the CDR3 is TGTGCCAGCAGCACCGGGAGTTCCTACGAGCAGTACTTC. This codes for CASSTGSSYEQYF. The complete variable domain, with remaining parts taken from reference TRBV11-3 and TRBJ2-7, reads EAGVVQSPRYKIIEKKQPVAFWCNPISGHNTLYWYLQNLGQGPELLIRYENEEAVDDSQLPKDRFSAERLKGVDSTLKIQPAELGDSAVYLCASSTGSSYEQYFGPGTRLTVT.